The 13 T cell receptor beta chains reported below all come from one sample, sequenced in a study of somatic mutations in cytotoxic T cells in rheumatoid arthritis (dated by TCRdb to about 2017). To prepare the library, the immunoSEQ multiplex PCR assay was applied. TCRdb took this table from immuneACCESS and kept in-frame rearrangements with V and J called. Such tables lack part of the clones; where checked against another copy, unresolved V genes explain under half of the gap, and the rest is unexplained. The sample table contains just under 6,500 clones; only one count was recorded for about 72% of them. Roughly 30% of the sample is taken by the ten largest. The sequences come from CD8+ T cells sorted from blood, collected at a follow-up visit. These receptors came from a woman in her 70s with rheumatoid arthritis.

The V gene is TRBV27, the J gene TRBJ1-1; D unclear. Germline V lookup: CDR1 MNHEY, CDR2 SMNVEV (reference sequence). The ends were cut back, 5 bases at V and 1 base at J, with 17 bases in the middle. The CDR3 is made up of 16 amino acids. Written as DNA, the CDR3 is TGTGCCAGCAGTGTACTACAGCAATCGGGGAACACTGAAGCTTTCTTT. Amino acids: CASSVLQQSGNTEAFF.

This clone was counted a few times. V gene TRBV5-4 combines with J gene TRBJ2-3; D is ambiguous. Trimming pared 1 base from V and 1 base from J, leaving 10 bases between. The CDR3 sequence is 15 residues long. The germline CDR1 and CDR2 sequences are SGHNT and YYREEE (reference sequence). In nucleotides, the CDR3 is TGTGCCAGCAGCTTGTCTGCGGTGGGCACAGATACGCAGTATTTT. Residues: CASSLSAVGTDTQYF.

Remarks on this clone: Because the CDR3 is missing its conserved closing phenylalanine or tryptophan, this is likely a read error. V is TRBV4-1 and J is TRBJ1-2, with D maybe TRBD1 (5 bases). Trimming shortened V by 4 bases and J by 4 bases, and 16 bases separated the two germline ends. This CDR3 is built from 15 residues. The germline V gene encodes CDR1 MGHRA and CDR2 YSYEKL. CDR3 coding DNA: TGCGCCAGCAGCCCCGACGACTTGGGGGGCTATGGCTACACCCTC. This translates into CASSPDDLGGYGYTL.

As regards this clone: Other DNA variants within this sample encode the same CDR3. The J gene is TRBJ2-7, the V gene TRBV6-5, with 8 bases fitting TRBD1. The CDR3 length is 14 residues. Germline CDR1 reads MNHEY; CDR2 reads SVGAGI. After removal of 5 bases from V and 1 base from J, the junction contained 4 bases not matched to a gene. CDR3 in amino acids: CASSPGQGSYEQYF. CDR3 nucleotide sequence: TGTGCCAGCAGTCCTGGACAGGGATCCTACGAGCAGTACTTC.

The chain links TRBV11-2 to TRBJ1-2; D unresolved. The CDR3 has 15 residues. Per the germline V gene, CDR1 is SGHAT and CDR2 is FQNNGV. Trimming stripped 3 bases from V and 5 bases from J, with 16 bases between. The CDR3 loop is CASSLIRRLDYGYTF. The CDR3 DNA sequence: TGTGCCAGCAGCTTGATCAGGAGGTTAGATTATGGCTACACCTTC.

This chain joins TRBV6-1 and TRBJ2-3; weak D call: TRBD2 (5 bases). V dropped 4 bases and J dropped 0 bases, with 14 bases sitting between them. Germline values: CDR1 MNHNS, CDR2 SASEGT. This CDR3 is built from 16 residues. For the CDR3, the DNA is TGTGCCAGCAGTGTAGGAGGTGGTGGTAGCACAGATACGCAGTATTTT. Translation: CASSVGGGGSTDTQYF.

This clone was detected only a few times. The CDR3 DNA reads as TGTGCCAGCAGCTCCGTTCTGTCCGGGACTAGCGGGGGAGAGACCCAGTACTTC. Protein product: CASSSVLSGTSGGETQYF. The V call is TRBV5-6, the J call TRBJ2-5; TRBD2 agrees at 14 bases. CDR3 length: 18 amino acids. V trimming: 3 bases; J trimming: 4 bases; junction bases outside the gene matches: 11. In germline, CDR1 is SGHDT, CDR2 YYEEEE. The complete variable domain, with remaining parts taken from reference TRBV5-6 and TRBJ2-5, reads DAGVTQSPTHLIKTRGQQVTLRCSPKSGHDTVSWYQQALGQGPQFIFQYYEEEERQRGNFPDRFSGHQFPNYSSELNVNALLLGDSALYLCASSSVLSGTSGGETQYFGPGTRLLVL.

V gene TRBV6-6 combines with J gene TRBJ2-1, with 7 bases aligning to TRBD2. Trimming at V came to 7 bases and at J to 1 base, leaving 7 bases not matched to a gene. The CDR3 spans 15 residues. The germline gives CDR1 MNHNY, CDR2 SVGAGI (reference sequence). CDR3 DNA sequence: TGTGCCAGCAATCCCCGCGGGGGATCCTACAATGAGCAGTTCTTC. As protein: CASNPRGGSYNEQFF.

The chain joins TRBV21-1 to TRBJ1-6; the table's D call TRBD1 went unverified against the DNA. TRBV21-1 is a pseudogene locus. The length of the CDR3 is 13 residues. The CDR3 protein is CASSARQTGPLHF. The CDR3 coding sequence is TGTGCCAGCAGCGCCCGGCAGACAGGTCCCCTCCACTTT.

This clone was detected once. The V call is TRBV5-6, the J call TRBJ1-2, with D possibly matching TRBD1 (5 bases). Germline CDR1 is SGHDT and CDR2 is YYEEEE. V was trimmed by 4 bases and J by 3 bases, leaving 16 bases between them. The length of the CDR3 is 15 residues. The CDR3 reads CASSPLEGPYYGYTF. As DNA, the CDR3 is TGTGCCAGCAGCCCCTTGGAGGGACCTTACTATGGCTACACCTTC.

This chain uses TRBV11-3 with TRBJ2-1, with D tentatively TRBD1 or TRBD2 (6 bases each). There are 16 residues in the CDR3. Looked up from germline, CDR1 is SGHNT and CDR2 is YENEEA. The V gene lost 5 bases and the J gene lost 9 bases, with 23 bases spanning the gap. CDR3 DNA sequence: TGTGCCAGCAGCATACAGGGAGGAGGTTCCCCAGGTGAGCAGTTCTTC. Protein sequence: CASSIQGGGSPGEQFF.

The chain joins TRBV6-1 to TRBJ1-4; TRBD1 matches 7 bases. From germline, CDR1 is MNHNS and CDR2 SASEGT. There are 15 residues in the CDR3. V was pared by 2 bases and J by 7 bases, with 7 bases of the junction left unmatched. This chain's CDR3 is CASSEREGGPEKLFF. The CDR3 bases are TGTGCCAGCAGTGAAAGAGAAGGGGGCCCTGAAAAACTGTTTTTT.

This clone was seen a few times. The gene calls are TRBV9 and TRBJ2-3; the match to TRBD2 covers 9 bases. The V gene's germline CDR1 is SGDLS and CDR2 YYNGEE. The length of the CDR3 is 16 residues. J was trimmed by 4 bases and V by 0 bases; bases with no gene match: 6. CDR3 loop: CASSVDAGGQADTQYF. DNA of the CDR3: TGTGCCAGCAGCGTAGATGCGGGGGGGCAGGCAGATACGCAGTATTTT.